The present entry profiles one T cell receptor beta chain with its context. This specimen comes from a study of technical replicates of blood from a handful of donors. Sequencing used immunoSEQ multiplex PCR; TCRdb keeps in-frame clones, though not all of them. Here the sample spans about 62,000 clones, 70% to 90% being singletons. This CDR3 has 16 amino acids. The V end was cut by 0 bases, the J end by 0 bases, with 12 bases between. The V gene's germline CDR1 is LGHNA and CDR2 YNFKEQ. The V and J genes are TRBV4-2 and TRBJ2-7; possible D gene TRBD1, 6 bases. The sample comprised PBMCs. The sequence was obtained from a human donor in good health. Some clones in this sample may be carry-over from other donors' samples. The CDR3 bases are TGTGCCAGCAGCCAAGATTTCCCAGGGGTCTCCTACGAGCAGTACTTC. It is translated as CASSQDFPGVSYEQYF.